These T cell receptor beta chains were read from a single sample in a study of T cell changes during pregnancy in multiple sclerosis. The table came from immunoSEQ multiplex PCR; TCRdb's copy has only in-frame clones and leaves some out. The sample lists around 41,000 clones; approximately 91% were seen once. The sample was PBMCs (not recorded whether the cells were cultured). These receptors originate from a female donor with multiple sclerosis, enrolled in a pregnancy study. CDR3s include the opening cysteine and the closing phenylalanine or tryptophan. Fields, in order: D gene, clone size, V gene, J gene, CDR3 protein, CDR3 DNA. The D gene is left open where the match is weak. Not every row has a clone size; where given, it reads once, few, many or a size class.

TRBD1	NA	TRBV10-3	TRBJ1-2	CAISVGTGLYGYTF	TGTGCCATCAGTGTCGGGACAGGGCTCTATGGCTACACCTTC
NA	NA	TRBV5-6	TRBJ2-7	CASSKGTGKSTYEQYF	TGTGCCAGCAGCAAAGGGACGGGCAAGAGCACCTACGAGCAGTACTTC
NA	NA	TRBV18	TRBJ1-2	CASSPPGANYGYTF	TGTGCCAGCTCACCACCAGGGGCTAACTATGGCTACACCTTC
NA	NA	TRBV5-1	TRBJ2-3	CASSKGTLRDTDTQYF	TGCGCCAGCAGCAAGGGGACTCTTAGGGACACAGATACGCAGTATTTT
NA	NA	TRBV10-3	TRBJ2-3	CAISELEDTQYF	TGTGCCATCAGTGAGCTTGAGGATACGCAGTATTTT
TRBD2	NA	TRBV20-1	TRBJ2-1	CSAVAGEQFF	TGCAGTGCTGTAGCGGGAGAGCAGTTCTTC
NA	NA	TRBV5-1	TRBJ1-3	CASSLNTGYSGNTIYF	TGCGCCAGCAGCTTAAACACAGGGTACTCTGGAAACACCATATATTTT
TRBD1	NA	TRBV28	TRBJ2-5	CASSGWTGTQETQYF	TGTGCCAGCAGTGGATGGACAGGGACCCAAGAGACCCAGTACTTC
NA	medium-sized	TRBV5-1	TRBJ1-2	CASSFTGEEGYTF	TGCGCCAGCAGCTTTACGGGAGAGGAGGGCTACACCTTC
NA	NA	TRBV19	TRBJ2-7	CASSKLGGYEQYF	TGTGCCAGTAGTAAACTGGGGGGCTACGAGCAGTACTTC
NA	NA	TRBV7-9	TRBJ1-1	CASSLAGARGSTEAFF	TGTGCCAGCAGCTTAGCTGGGGCCAGGGGTAGCACTGAAGCTTTCTTT
TRBD1	NA	TRBV6-5	TRBJ2-1	CASSFSPGQVYEQFF	TGTGCCAGCAGTTTCTCGCCGGGACAGGTTTATGAGCAGTTCTTC
TRBD2	NA	TRBV25-1	TRBJ2-1	CASSDRIAGEQFF	TGTGCCAGCAGTGATCGGATAGCGGGAGAGCAGTTCTTC
NA	NA	TRBV19	TRBJ2-7	CASSQQPADYEQYF	TGTGCCAGTAGCCAACAGCCGGCAGACTACGAGCAGTACTTC
NA	NA	TRBV30	TRBJ2-3	CAWKAGASTDTQYF	TGTGCCTGGAAGGCGGGGGCGAGCACAGATACGCAGTATTTT
TRBD1	NA	TRBV11-2	TRBJ1-2	CASSPRVDRGDGYTF	TGTGCCAGCAGCCCTAGAGTTGACAGGGGCGATGGCTACACCTTC
NA	NA	TRBV4-3	TRBJ2-5	CASSQDHLGETQYF	TGCGCCAGCAGCCAAGACCACCTCGGAGAGACCCAGTACTTC
TRBD2	NA	TRBV28	TRBJ2-1	CASTPEGLAGDGEQFF	TGTGCCAGCACCCCCGAAGGACTAGCGGGAGATGGTGAGCAGTTCTTC
NA	NA	TRBV19	TRBJ1-1	CASSILVSGSSGNTEAFF	TGTGCCAGTAGTATTTTAGTTTCGGGGAGCTCGGGGAACACTGAAGCTTTCTTT
NA	NA	TRBV27	TRBJ2-7	CASSPQSGSYEQYF	TGTGCCAGCAGTCCCCAAAGCGGGTCCTACGAGCAGTACTTC
NA	NA	TRBV27	TRBJ2-3	CASRGQQGPRLADTQYF	TGTGCCAGCAGGGGTCAACAAGGGCCAAGACTCGCAGATACGCAGTATTTT
NA	NA	TRBV19	TRBJ1-1	CASTKTGSEAFF	TGTGCCAGTACCAAAACAGGGTCTGAAGCTTTCTTT
TRBD1	NA	TRBV28	TRBJ1-5	CASSSGWDRDPQPQHF	TGTGCCAGCAGTTCCGGTTGGGACAGGGATCCTCAGCCCCAGCATTTT
NA	NA	TRBV18	TRBJ1-2	CASSPQADLNYGYTF	TGTGCCAGCTCACCACAAGCAGACCTAAACTATGGCTACACCTTC
NA	NA	TRBV19	TRBJ2-1	CASSIPGGWTNEQFF	TGTGCCAGTAGTATTCCCGGGGGCTGGACCAATGAGCAGTTCTTC
NA	NA	TRBV11-2	TRBJ1-1	CASSYFRDVTEAFF	TGTGCCAGCAGCTATTTTAGGGATGTCACTGAAGCTTTCTTT
TRBD1	NA	TRBV27	TRBJ1-1	CASSLFPPGQVGTEAFF	TGTGCCAGCAGTTTATTCCCCCCGGGACAGGTGGGAACTGAAGCTTTCTTT
NA	NA	TRBV29-1	TRBJ2-1	CSGTAYNEQFF	TGCAGCGGCACAGCCTACAATGAGCAGTTCTTC
NA	NA	TRBV5-4	TRBJ2-1	CASSLDLTYNEQFF	TGTGCCAGCAGCCTGGACCTTACCTACAATGAGCAGTTCTTC
TRBD1	NA	TRBV19	TRBJ1-1	CASGQGGRDTEAFF	TGTGCCAGTGGACAGGGTGGGAGGGACACTGAAGCTTTCTTT
NA	NA	TRBV5-1	TRBJ2-2	CASIRGQTFGGGELFF	TGCGCCAGCATTCGGGGACAGACATTCGGGGGCGGGGAGCTGTTTTTT
TRBD1	once	TRBV19	TRBJ1-4	CASSNRGYNEKLFF	TGTGCCAGTAGTAACAGGGGCTATAATGAAAAACTGTTTTTT
TRBD2	NA	TRBV4-2	TRBJ2-2	CASSHQTPGLAGGRTGELFF	TGTGCCAGCAGCCACCAGACGCCGGGACTAGCGGGAGGGCGAACCGGGGAGCTGTTTTTT
NA	NA	TRBV2	TRBJ2-5	CASSNRREETQYF	TGTGCCAGCAGCAATAGGCGAGAAGAGACCCAGTACTTC
NA	once	TRBV4-1	TRBJ2-1	CASSQLPGTYNEQFF	TGCGCCAGCAGCCAACTACCGGGGACGTACAATGAGCAGTTCTTC
NA	NA	TRBV19	TRBJ2-1	CASSIDRINSNEQFF	TGTGCCAGTAGTATAGATCGGATTAATAGCAATGAGCAGTTCTTC
TRBD1	NA	TRBV7-9	TRBJ2-2	CASSLPGQGRGASTGELFF	TGTGCCAGCAGCTTACCGGGACAGGGACGGGGGGCAAGCACCGGGGAGCTGTTTTTT
NA	NA	TRBV7-2	TRBJ2-2	CASSYAQLGNTGELFF	TGTGCCAGCAGCTACGCGCAGCTGGGGAACACCGGGGAGCTGTTTTTT
NA	NA	TRBV6-5	TRBJ1-4	CASSYSDNKREKLFF	TGTGCCAGCAGTTACTCGGACAACAAGCGGGAAAAACTGTTTTTT
TRBD2	NA	TRBV7-3	TRBJ2-1	CASSLTPGTSGYNEQFF	TGTGCCAGCAGCTTAACCCCCGGGACTAGCGGTTACAATGAGCAGTTCTTC
NA	few	TRBV6-4	TRBJ2-2	CASSEANTGELFF	TGTGCCAGCAGTGAGGCGAACACCGGGGAGCTGTTTTTT
TRBD2	NA	TRBV6-5	TRBJ2-7	CASSYSSGASYEQYF	TGTGCCAGCAGTTACTCTAGCGGGGCCTCCTACGAGCAGTACTTC
NA	few	TRBV5-6	TRBJ2-2	CASSGEGGEDTGELFF	TGTGCCAGCAGCGGAGAAGGGGGAGAAGACACCGGGGAGCTGTTTTTT
NA	NA	TRBV4-2	TRBJ2-1	CASSQDGGLSSYNEQFF	TGTGCCAGCAGCCAAGATGGAGGCCTCAGCTCCTACAATGAGCAGTTCTTC
NA	NA	TRBV19	TRBJ2-3	CASSPLQGTGTDTQYF	TGTGCCAGTAGTCCCCTTCAGGGGACTGGCACAGATACGCAGTATTTT
TRBD2	NA	TRBV19	TRBJ2-1	CASSVAGGPGEQFF	TGTGCCAGTAGTGTAGCGGGAGGGCCGGGTGAGCAGTTCTTC
NA	once	TRBV5-5	TRBJ1-5	CASSLEWGGPQHF	TGTGCCAGCAGCTTGGAGTGGGGGGGCCCCCAGCATTTT
NA	NA	TRBV11-2	TRBJ1-1	CASSRGTLFEDTEAFF	TGTGCCAGCAGCCGCGGGACACTATTTGAGGACACTGAAGCTTTCTTT
TRBD1	NA	TRBV7-3	TRBJ1-1	CASSPDRGSPEAFF	TGTGCCAGCAGCCCGGACAGGGGGTCCCCTGAAGCTTTCTTT
NA	NA	TRBV19	TRBJ2-5	CASSGRFGQETQYF	TGTGCCAGTAGCGGACGTTTCGGGCAAGAGACCCAGTACTTC
NA	NA	TRBV29-1	TRBJ2-7	CSVEDPNRGYEQYF	TGCAGCGTTGAAGATCCCAACCGGGGGTACGAGCAGTACTTC
NA	NA	TRBV28	TRBJ2-7	CASSPSGEQYF	TGTGCCAGCAGTCCAAGCGGAGAGCAGTACTTC
NA	NA	TRBV13	TRBJ1-1	CASSLGSENTEAFF	TGTGCCAGCAGCTTAGGGTCAGAGAACACTGAAGCTTTCTTT
TRBD1	NA	TRBV18	TRBJ1-4	CASSPPGQGVEKLFF	TGTGCCAGCTCACCCCCGGGACAGGGAGTGGAAAAACTGTTTTTT
TRBD2	NA	TRBV19	TRBJ2-7	CASSIIAGSYEQYF	TGTGCCAGTAGTATAATAGCGGGTTCCTACGAGCAGTACTTC
NA	NA	TRBV6-6	TRBJ2-7	CASSSTRGTEQYF	TGTGCCAGCAGCTCAACGCGGGGAACCGAGCAGTACTTC
NA	NA	TRBV30	TRBJ1-6	CAWSEGWGDNSPLHF	TGTGCCTGGAGTGAGGGGTGGGGCGACAATTCACCCCTCCACTTT
TRBD1	NA	TRBV4-1	TRBJ2-7	CASSLSVTGANEQYF	TGCGCCAGCAGCTTATCTGTGACAGGGGCCAACGAGCAGTACTTC
NA	NA	TRBV27	TRBJ2-5	CASSISGWKTQYF	TGTGCCAGCAGTATATCGGGATGGAAGACCCAGTACTTC
NA	NA	TRBV19	TRBJ1-5	CASSIRGAGQPQHF	TGTGCCAGTAGTATACGGGGGGCAGGTCAGCCCCAGCATTTT